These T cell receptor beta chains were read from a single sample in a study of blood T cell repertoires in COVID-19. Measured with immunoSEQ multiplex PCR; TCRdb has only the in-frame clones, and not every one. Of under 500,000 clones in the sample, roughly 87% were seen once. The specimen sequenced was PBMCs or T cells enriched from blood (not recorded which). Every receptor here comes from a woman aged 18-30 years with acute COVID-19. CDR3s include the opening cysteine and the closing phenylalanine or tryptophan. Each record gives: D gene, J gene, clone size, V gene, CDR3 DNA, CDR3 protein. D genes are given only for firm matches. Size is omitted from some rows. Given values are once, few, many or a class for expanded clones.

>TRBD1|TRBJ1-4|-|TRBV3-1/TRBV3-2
TGTGCCAGCAGCCCGGGACAGGGCTTTGAAAAACTGTTTTTT
CASSPGQGFEKLFF
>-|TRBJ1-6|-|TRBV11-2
TGTGCCAGCAGCTCAGCTTTACACGGGGGGCGGGGTTCACCCCTCCACTTT
CASSSALHGGRGSPLHF
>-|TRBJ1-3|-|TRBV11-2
TGTGCCAGCAGCTTAGATCAACGGGGTTACACCATATATTTT
CASSLDQRGYTIYF
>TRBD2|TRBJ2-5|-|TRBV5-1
TGCGCCAGCAGCTTGGATAGCGGGAGATCGGGGACCCAGTACTTC
CASSLDSGRSGTQYF
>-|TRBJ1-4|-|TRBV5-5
TGTGCCAGCAGCCGAGAAATACGGACAGCCCTTAATGAAAAACTGTTTTTT
CASSREIRTALNEKLFF
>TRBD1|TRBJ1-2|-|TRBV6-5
TGTGCCAGCAGGGGGACAGGCAGGGTCTATGGCTACACCTTC
CASRGTGRVYGYTF
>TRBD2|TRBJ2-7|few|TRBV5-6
TGTGCCAGCAGTCCGCTGCCCAGCGGGAGCTCCTACGAGCAGTACTTC
CASSPLPSGSSYEQYF
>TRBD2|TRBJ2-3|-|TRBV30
TGTGCCTGGGGAACAACTAGCGGAAGCACAGATACGCAGTATTTT
CAWGTTSGSTDTQYF
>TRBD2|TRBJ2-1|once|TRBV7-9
TGTGCCAGCAGCTCGAAGGGACTAGCGTCGAATGAGCAGTTCTTC
CASSSKGLASNEQFF
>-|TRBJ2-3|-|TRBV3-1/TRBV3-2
TGTGCCAGCAGCCAAGTCGGGAGTGCAGATACGCAGTATTTT
CASSQVGSADTQYF
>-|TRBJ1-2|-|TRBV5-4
TGTGCCAGCAGCTTGATGTTCGCGGCAGGGAAAGGGGGCTACACCTTC
CASSLMFAAGKGGYTF
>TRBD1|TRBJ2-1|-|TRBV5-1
TGCGCCAGCAGTTTCACAGGGGGGTCTGGTGAGCAGTTCTTC
CASSFTGGSGEQFF
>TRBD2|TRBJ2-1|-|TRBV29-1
TGCAGCGTTTACGTAATACTAGCGGGATCCCAAGGGTTCAATGAGCAGTTCTTC
CSVYVILAGSQGFNEQFF
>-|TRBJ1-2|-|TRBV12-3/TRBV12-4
TGTGCCAGCAGTTTGGACAGCGGCTATGGCTACACCTTC
CASSLDSGYGYTF
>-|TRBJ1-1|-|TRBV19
TGTGCCAGTAGTAGTACAGAGAACACTGAAGCTTTCTTT
CASSSTENTEAFF
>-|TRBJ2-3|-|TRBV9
TGTGCCAGCAGTAACAGGGTCGGAGATACGCAGTATTTT
CASSNRVGDTQYF
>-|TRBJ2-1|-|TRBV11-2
TGTGCCAGCAGCTTAAGTCTAGGGGGTTTGAATGAGCAGTTCTTC
CASSLSLGGLNEQFF
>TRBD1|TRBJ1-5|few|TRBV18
TGTGCCAGCTCACCCCAGACAGGGGGCATTCAGCCCCAGCATTTT
CASSPQTGGIQPQHF
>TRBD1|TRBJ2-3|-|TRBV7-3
TGTGCCAGCAGCTCGCAGGGGGCCTCAGATACGCAGTATTTT
CASSSQGASDTQYF
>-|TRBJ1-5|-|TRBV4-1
TGCGCCAGCAGCCAATACAGTAACAATCAGCCCCAGCATTTT
CASSQYSNNQPQHF
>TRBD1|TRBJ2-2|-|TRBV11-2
TGTGCCAGCAGTGACAGGGCCCGACGTGCGAACACCGGGGAGCTGTTTTTT
CASSDRARRANTGELFF
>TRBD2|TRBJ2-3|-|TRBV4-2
TGTGCCAGCAGCGTCGTTTATAGCGGGGGGGCCTCGGATACGCAGTATTTT
CASSVVYSGGASDTQYF
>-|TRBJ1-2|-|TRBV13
TGTGCCAGCAGCTTAGCGACAGGCAGGGGAGTCTATGGCTACACCTTC
CASSLATGRGVYGYTF
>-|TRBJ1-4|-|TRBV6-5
TGTGCCAGCAGTCAACGGGGGGAAAAACTGTTTTTT
CASSQRGEKLFF
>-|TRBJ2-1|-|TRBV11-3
TGTGCCAGCAGCTGGGGACTCTACAATGAGCAGTTCTTC
CASSWGLYNEQFF
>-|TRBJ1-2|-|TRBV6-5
TGTGCCAGCACGCCGGGACATCCTAACTATGGCTACACCTTC
CASTPGHPNYGYTF
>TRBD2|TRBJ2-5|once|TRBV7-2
TGTGCCAGCAGCCTAACCAGACTAGCGGGAGTAGGTGAGACCCAGTACTTC
CASSLTRLAGVGETQYF
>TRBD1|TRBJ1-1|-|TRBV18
TGTGCCAGCTCACAGGGACAGACTAACACTGAAGCTTTCTTT
CASSQGQTNTEAFF
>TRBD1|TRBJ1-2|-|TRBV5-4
TGTGCCAGCAGCTTAGGACAGGGATTGTTCGGCTACACCTTC
CASSLGQGLFGYTF
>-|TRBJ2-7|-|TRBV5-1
TGCGCCAGCAGCTTGGTTTCCAGTCGAGAGCAGTACTTC
CASSLVSSREQYF
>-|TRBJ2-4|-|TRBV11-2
TGTGCCAGCAGCTTAAAACGTCGGGGCATTCAGTACTTC
CASSLKRRGIQYF
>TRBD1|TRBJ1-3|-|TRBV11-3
TGTGCCAGCAGCGCCGCCGGGACAGAAGGAAACACCATATATTTT
CASSAAGTEGNTIYF
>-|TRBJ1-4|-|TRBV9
TGTGCCAGCAGCGTGCGGGACTTTCGTAATGAAAAACTGTTTTTT
CASSVRDFRNEKLFF
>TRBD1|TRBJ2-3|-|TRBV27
TGTGCCAGCAGTCCATTAACAGGGGCAGATACGCAGTATTTT
CASSPLTGADTQYF
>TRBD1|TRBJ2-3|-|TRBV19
TGTGCCAGTAGTAAGGGGGACAGGGTCACAGATACGCAGTATTTT
CASSKGDRVTDTQYF
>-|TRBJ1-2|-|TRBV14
TGTGCCAGCAGCCTTCGCGGCTCATATGGCTACACCTTC
CASSLRGSYGYTF
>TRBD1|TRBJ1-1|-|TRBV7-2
TGTGCCAGCAGCTCAGGACAGGGCCGAATGAACACTGAAGCTTTCTTT
CASSSGQGRMNTEAFF
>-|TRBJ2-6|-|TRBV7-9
TGTGCCAGCAGCTTAGGGACCGGGACACCCTACTCTGGGGCCAACGTCCTGACTTTC
CASSLGTGTPYSGANVLTF
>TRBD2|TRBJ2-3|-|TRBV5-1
TGCGCCAGCCAGGGACTAGCGGGCTCTAGCACAGATACGCAGTATTTT
CASQGLAGSSTDTQYF
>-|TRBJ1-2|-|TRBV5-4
TGTGCCAGCAGACGACAGGAGAACTATGGCTACACCTTC
CASRRQENYGYTF
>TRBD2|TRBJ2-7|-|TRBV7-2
TGTGCCAGCACCCCACTAGCGGGAGGGCCTGGTTCCTACGAGCAGTACTTC
CASTPLAGGPGSYEQYF
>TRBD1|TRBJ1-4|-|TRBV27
TGTGCCAGCAGTCGGACAGGGGACGTATACGGTGAAAAACTGTTTTTT
CASSRTGDVYGEKLFF
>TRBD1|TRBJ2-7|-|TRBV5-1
TGCGCCAGCAGCTTGGGGGACAGGGAATACGAGCAGTACTTC
CASSLGDREYEQYF
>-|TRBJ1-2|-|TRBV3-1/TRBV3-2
TGTGCCAGCAGCCAAGGAGGGCACTATGGCTACACCTTC
CASSQGGHYGYTF
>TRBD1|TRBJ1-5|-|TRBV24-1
TGTGCCACCAGTGATTCCCGGCTGGGGACAGTTCGGAATCAGCCCCAGCATTTT
CATSDSRLGTVRNQPQHF
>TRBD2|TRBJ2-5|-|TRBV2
TGTGCCAGCAGCCAAGATCCCGGGGGGGAGACCCAGTACTTC
CASSQDPGGETQYF
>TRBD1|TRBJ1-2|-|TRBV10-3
TGTGCCATCAGTGAGAGGGGGCAGGGTAACTATGGCTACACCTTC
CAISERGQGNYGYTF
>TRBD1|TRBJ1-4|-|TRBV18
TGTGCCAGCTCACCAAGGGACAGCGTCTATTCAACTAATGAAAAACTGTTTTTT
CASSPRDSVYSTNEKLFF
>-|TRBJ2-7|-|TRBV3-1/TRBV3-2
TGTGCCAGCAGCAAAGCGCGCGCCCCCTACGAGCAGTACTTC
CASSKARAPYEQYF
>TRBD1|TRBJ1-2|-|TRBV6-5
TGTGCCAGCATTAATACAGGGGGCTCTAACTATGGCTACACCTTC
CASINTGGSNYGYTF
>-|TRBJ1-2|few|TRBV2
TGTGCCAGCAGTTCTCAAGGGGTCGGCTACACCTTC
CASSSQGVGYTF
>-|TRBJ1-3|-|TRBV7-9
TGTGCCAGCAGCCGAACAGCTAAATCTGGAAACACCATATATTTT
CASSRTAKSGNTIYF
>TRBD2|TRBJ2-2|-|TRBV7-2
TGTGCCAGCAGCTTAATTGCTAGCGGGAGGGCCCATGTTTCCGGGGAGCTGTTTTTT
CASSLIASGRAHVSGELFF
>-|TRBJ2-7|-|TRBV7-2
TGTGCCAGCAGCTTACCCGACAGGTCCTACGAGCAGTACTTC
CASSLPDRSYEQYF
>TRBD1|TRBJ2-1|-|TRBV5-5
TGTGCCAGCAGCTCGGGACAGCACCTCTCCTACAATGAGCAGTTCTTC
CASSSGQHLSYNEQFF
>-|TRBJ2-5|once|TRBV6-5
TGTGCCAGCAGTACCCACAGGGAGGAGACCCAGTACTTC
CASSTHREETQYF